Presented here are 14 T cell receptor beta chains from one specimen sequenced in a study of Ad26.COV2.S vaccination and SARS-CoV-2 variants. Sequencing was performed with immunoSEQ multiplex PCR; in TCRdb, only in-frame clones are kept and a portion is missing. The table has around 320,000 clones, 86% seen once. Treatment indicated: around 19 received Ad26.COV2.S at low or high dose, single or two shots; 5 received placebo; per-sample allocation not given. Each sample was drawn 63 days after the first injection (of vaccine or placebo). The sample in question was peripheral blood, obtained in a trial of Ad26.COV2.S vaccine versus placebo. Receptors originate from a person between 18 and 60 years old who received the Ad26.COV2.S COVID-19 vaccine or a placebo.

The V and J genes are TRBV7-2 and TRBJ1-1, with a weak D call TRBD1 (5 bases). CDR1 and CDR2 from the germline V gene are SGHTA and FQGNSA. The CDR3 is 17 amino acids. The V end was cut by 1 base, the J end by 4 bases, with 19 bases between. The chain's CDR3 is CASSLGQGKRWGTEAFF. The CDR3 DNA sequence: TGTGCCAGCAGCTTAGGGCAGGGTAAGCGTTGGGGCACTGAAGCTTTCTTT.

This chain connects TRBV5-1 to TRBJ2-3; 11 bases are a match to TRBD2. The CDR3 runs to 15 residues. V lost 6 bases and J lost 1; bases outside the gene matches: 4. Germline values: CDR1 SGHRS, CDR2 YFSETQ. Here the CDR3 DNA reads TGCGCCAGCACCCCACTAGCGGGGGGCACAGATACGCAGTATTTT. Its protein product is CASTPLAGGTDTQYF.

For the CDR3, the DNA is TGTGCCAGCAGTTCCAGCTTCCTGAATGAAAAACTGTTTTTT. Its protein product is CASSSSFLNEKLFF. The rearrangement joins TRBV27 to TRBJ1-4; D gene unclear. The CDR3 is 14 amino acids. Looked up from germline, CDR1 is MNHEY and CDR2 is SMNVEV (reference sequence). Between the trimmed V and J ends, which lost 4 bases and 5 bases, there was a span of 11 bases.

CDR3 amino acids: CASSLQSTEAFF. For the CDR3, the DNA is TGTGCCAGCAGCTTACAGAGCACTGAAGCTTTCTTT. This rearrangement joins TRBV11-2 to TRBJ1-1; the D is unclear. The CDR3 is made up of 12 amino acids. CDR1 is SGHAT, CDR2 FQNNGV, per germline. Trimming shortened V by 2 bases and J by 4 bases, and 5 bases separated the two germline ends.

The rearrangement joins TRBV5-1 to TRBJ1-4, with 8 bases that match TRBD1. The J segment lost 0 bases and the V segment lost 0 bases, leaving 10 bases of the junction unmatched. The CDR3 consists of 19 residues. Germline-derived CDR1 and CDR2 are SGHRS and YFSETQ. The CDR3 DNA reads TGCGCCAGCAGCTTGGGTGGCGCAGGGGGCTCCGCAACTAATGAAAAACTGTTTTTT. As protein: CASSLGGAGGSATNEKLFF.

This chain uses TRBV5-4 with TRBJ1-4, with 8 positions matching TRBD1. V gave up 0 bases and J gave up 0 bases; unmatched junction bases: 13. CDR1 SGHNT and CDR2 YYREEE come from the germline V gene (reference sequence). The CDR3 length is 20 residues. In DNA form, the CDR3 reads TGTGCCAGCAGCTTGGGGCTAGGACAGGGATGGGGTTCAACTAATGAAAAACTGTTTTTT. Translation gives CASSLGLGQGWGSTNEKLFF.

This clone was seen a single time. The chain recombines TRBV18 with TRBJ2-1, with 7 bases aligning to TRBD2. The junction had 6 bases not matched to a gene; V was cut back by 2 bases and J by 5 bases. In germline, CDR1 is KGHSH, CDR2 LQKENI. This CDR3 contains 15 residues. CDR3: CASSPGPGGDNEQFF. The CDR3 DNA sequence: TGTGCCAGCTCACCAGGTCCGGGGGGAGACAATGAGCAGTTCTTC. The complete variable domain, with remaining parts taken from reference TRBV18 and TRBJ2-1, reads NAGVMQNPRHLVRRRGQEARLRCSPMKGHSHVYWYRQLPEEGLKFMVYLQKENIIDESGMPKERFSAEFPKEGPSILRIQQVVRGDSAAYFCASSPGPGGDNEQFFGPGTRLTVL.

This chain uses TRBV11-1 with TRBJ1-2; D is unclear. The CDR3 sequence is 13 residues long. Germline CDR1 is SGHAT and CDR2 is FQDESV (reference sequence). Between the trimmed V and J ends, which lost 1 base and 4 bases, there was a span of 7 bases. The CDR3 DNA is TGTGCCAGCAGCTTAGAACAGTTCTATGGCTACACCTTC. It translates to CASSLEQFYGYTF.

V usage is TRBV19 and J usage is TRBJ2-6; 7 positions match TRBD2. CDR1 LNHDA and CDR2 SQIVND come from the germline V gene (reference sequence). Unmatched junction bases numbered 9, after V lost 4 bases and J lost 0 bases. The CDR3 extends over 18 amino acids. The CDR3 protein is CASSRRGTHRSGANVLTF. CDR3 DNA: TGTGCCAGTAGTAGGCGGGGGACCCACCGCTCTGGGGCCAACGTCCTGACTTTC. Full variable domain (remainder filled in from reference TRBV19 and TRBJ2-6): DGGITQSPKYLFRKEGQNVTLSCEQNLNHDAMYWYRQDPGQGLRLIYYSQIVNDFQKGDIAEGYSVSREKKESFPLTVTSAQKNPTAFYLCASSRRGTHRSGANVLTFGAGSRLTVL.

The genes are TRBV3-1 (or the pseudogene TRBV3-2) and TRBJ1-6; 9 bases map to TRBD1. The CDR3 totals 13 residues. J was trimmed by 7 bases and V by 7 bases; bases with no gene match: 2. The germline V gene encodes CDR1 LGHDT and CDR2 YNNKEL (reference sequence). CDR3 region: CASNGQGNSPLHF. In DNA, the CDR3 is TGTGCCAGCAACGGACAGGGGAATTCACCCCTCCACTTT.

The chain joins TRBV7-2 to TRBJ1-1; D might be TRBD1 (6 bases). Germline loops: CDR1 SGHTA, CDR2 FQGNSA. The V and J ends lost 5 bases and 7 bases respectively, with 20 bases between them. The CDR3 runs 15 residues. CDR3 sequence (DNA): TGTGCCAGCAGCCCCAGGGACAAGGGAGGGTTTGAAGCTTTCTTT. As protein: CASSPRDKGGFEAFF.

The chain links TRBV30 to TRBJ1-3; 8 positions match TRBD1. Per germline, CDR1 GTSNPN and CDR2 SVGIG (reference sequence). Unmatched junction bases numbered 15, after V lost 2 bases and J lost 0 bases. The CDR3 spans 19 residues. The CDR3 here is CAWSRQGTQVGLSGNTIYF. CDR3 DNA sequence: TGTGCCTGGAGTCGACAGGGGACCCAGGTTGGCCTCTCTGGAAACACCATATATTTT.

The chain couples TRBV7-9 to TRBJ2-7; D possibly corresponds to TRBD2 (6 bases). The CDR3 runs to 16 residues. Germline CDR1 is SEHNR and CDR2 is FQNEAQ (reference sequence). V lost 1 base to trimming and J lost 2 bases, with 15 bases between them. CDR3 amino acids: CASSLDWAGFTYEQYF. CDR3 coding DNA: TGTGCCAGCAGCTTAGATTGGGCGGGGTTCACCTACGAGCAGTACTTC.

The rearrangement links TRBV30 to TRBJ2-1; 7 bases agree with TRBD2. This CDR3 comprises 13 residues. Germline CDR1 reads GTSNPN; CDR2 reads SVGIG (reference sequence). The J segment lost 5 bases and the V segment lost 1 base, leaving 2 bases of the junction unmatched. The CDR3 bases are TGTGCCTGGAGTGGCAGCGGGAACAATGAGCAGTTCTTC. Its translation is CAWSGSGNNEQFF. The whole variable domain, remainder taken from reference TRBV30 and TRBJ2-1, is SQTIHQWPATLVQPVGSPLSLECTVEGTSNPNLYWYRQAAGRGLQLLFYSVGIGQISSEVPQNLSASRPQDRQFILSSKKLLLSDSGFYLCAWSGSGNNEQFFGPGTRLTVL.